The 24 T cell receptor beta chains below all came from one sample that was sequenced in a study of T cells in Graves' hyperthyroidism and ophthalmopathy. Regions amplified from RNA transcripts were the TCR beta CDR3 regions. In the first-round RT-PCR of the TCR CDR3, the HTBI primer set was used. TCRdb reanalysed the multiplex PCR reads using MiXCR and keeps one entry per CDR3 protein. The sample consists of approximately 620,000 distinct CDR3 sequences, about 16% of them appearing once. Material: blood. These receptors were collected from a woman aged 40 to 49 with Graves' ophthalmopathy.

Ten or more counts support this clonotype. The chain links TRBV20-1 to TRBJ2-3; D call uncertain. Germline CDR1 is DFQATT and CDR2 is SNEGSKA (reference sequence). The CDR3 spans 15 residues. The V gene lost 5 bases and the J gene lost 0 bases, with 15 bases spanning the gap. CDR3: CSAAVVAYSTDTQYF. The CDR3 DNA follows: TGCAGTGCTGCGGTCGTTGCGTATAGCACAGATACGCAGTATTTT.

The rearrangement links TRBV6-1 to TRBJ2-5; D may be TRBD1 (5 bases). V gave up 8 bases and J gave up 4 bases, with 17 bases separating them. Germline CDR1 reads MNHNS; CDR2 reads SASEGT. CDR3 length: 14 residues. In nucleotides, the CDR3 is TGTGCCAGCCGGACCGGACATCTTAGAGAGACCCAGTACTTC. Protein: CASRTGHLRETQYF.

This clonotype was detected many times. This chain links TRBV5-5 with TRBJ2-1, with 10 bases aligning to TRBD2. Germline V CDR1 and CDR2: SGHKS, YYEKEE (reference sequence). The CDR3 covers 15 residues. V was clipped by 4 bases and J by 7 bases; unmatched bases: 8. The CDR3 spells CASSIRAGGSNEQFF. For the CDR3, the DNA is TGTGCCAGCAGCATCAGAGCGGGAGGGTCGAATGAGCAGTTCTTC.

DNA for the CDR3: TGTGCCAGCAGTTCTATAGCCCGCGAGCAGTACTTC. Translating gives CASSSIAREQYF. J is TRBJ2-7 and V is TRBV12-3 or TRBV12-4, with D unclear. CDR3 size: 12 residues. Trimming removed 4 bases from V and 6 bases from J, with 10 bases in between.

This clonotype was seen more than once but under ten times. The rearrangement uses TRBV29-1 and TRBJ1-4, with D hard to call. Germline CDR1 reads SQVTM; CDR2 reads ANQGSEA. V gave up 6 bases and J gave up 6 bases, with 11 bases separating them. The CDR3 has 12 residues. DNA for the CDR3: TGCAGCGTCCTAGAACTGGATGAAAAACTGTTTTTT. This gives the protein CSVLELDEKLFF.

The genes are TRBV18 and TRBJ2-1; maybe TRBD2 (6 bases). This CDR3 comprises 14 residues. V was shortened by 3 bases and J by 8 bases, with 14 bases between the two germline ends. CDR1 and CDR2 from the germline V gene are KGHSH and LQKENI. The CDR3 sequence: CASSPPGGVDEQFF. The CDR3 DNA reads as TGTGCCAGCTCACCGCCAGGCGGGGTAGATGAGCAGTTCTTC.

On this clonotype: It may be a read error: a sequence one base away is much more abundant. The gene calls are TRBV12-3 or TRBV12-4 and TRBJ1-4, with D uncertain. V was pared by 3 bases and J by 9 bases, with 5 bases between. CDR3 length equals 11 residues. CDR3 residues: CASSFGQKLFF. For the CDR3, the DNA is TGTGCCAGCAGTTTTGGGCAAAAACTGTTTTTT.

This clonotype was found once. This chain links TRBV9 with TRBJ2-3; 13 positions agree with TRBD2. V lost 0 bases to trimming and J lost 2 bases; unmatched junction nucleotides: 6. The CDR3 is made up of 18 amino acids. Germline lookup yields CDR1 SGDLS and CDR2 YYNGEE. The CDR3 bases are TGTGCCAGCAGCGTAGCCCCCACTAGCGGGAGGGCCACAGATACGCAGTATTTT. Its protein product is CASSVAPTSGRATDTQYF.

There are a few counts of this clonotype. V usage is TRBV29-1 and J usage is TRBJ1-1; TRBD1 is a possible D gene (5 bases). CDR3 length equals 12 residues. Germline assignment: CDR1 SQVTM and CDR2 ANQGSEA. Between the trimmed V and J ends, which lost 6 bases and 5 bases, there was a span of 13 bases. The CDR3, as DNA: TGCAGCGTGGGCACAGGAGAAACTGAAGCTTTCTTT. Protein: CSVGTGETEAFF.

The CDR3 nucleotides read TGTGCCAGCAGCTTGTTAGGGACAGGCTCCTACGAGCAGTACTTC. This gives the protein CASSLLGTGSYEQYF. The V and J genes are TRBV6-2 or TRBV6-3 and TRBJ2-7; 8 bases map to TRBD1. V was clipped by 6 bases and J by 0 bases; unmatched bases: 7. The CDR3 has 15 amino acids. The V gene's germline CDR1 is MNHEY and CDR2 SVGEGT.

The V gene is TRBV6-2 or TRBV6-3, the J gene TRBJ2-4; 7 bases match TRBD2. Trimming took 5 bases from V and 5 from J; bases not matched to a gene: 0. Germline V gene data show CDR1 as MNHEY and CDR2 as SVGEGT. The CDR3 extends over 12 amino acids. CDR3 loop: CASSGGENIQYF. The CDR3 DNA reads as TGTGCCAGCAGTGGGGGGGAAAACATTCAGTACTTC.

There are many counts of this clonotype. The chain couples TRBV12-3 or TRBV12-4 to TRBJ2-2; the match to TRBD1 covers 8 bases. CDR3 size: 16 residues. The trim removed 6 bases at V and 3 bases at J, leaving 9 bases unmatched. CDR3 nucleotide sequence: TGTGCCAGCAGCAAGGGTCAGGGGGCGGACACCGGGGAGCTGTTTTTT. This sequence encodes CASSKGQGADTGELFF.

V usage is TRBV10-3 and J usage is TRBJ2-5; D perhaps matches TRBD1 (5 bases). CDR1 and CDR2 from the germline V gene are ENHRY and SYGVKD. The CDR3 consists of 13 residues. Trimming left V 0 bases short and J 7 bases short, with 9 bases between. CDR3 nucleotides: TGTGCCATCAGTGAGTCGACAGACGGGACCCAGTACTTC. This translates into CAISESTDGTQYF.

This clonotype was observed at least ten times. The chain has TRBV28 and TRBJ1-1; tentatively, D is TRBD1 (5 bases). Trimming pared 2 bases from V and 10 bases from J, leaving 11 bases between. CDR3 size: 12 residues. In germline, CDR1 is MDHEN, CDR2 SYDVKM. CDR3 nucleotide sequence: TGTGCCAGCAGTTTAGCTAACGGGGGAGCTTTCTTT. Translating gives CASSLANGGAFF.

The table lists this clonotype with many counts. The rearrangement links TRBV20-1 to TRBJ2-1, with 9 bases aligning to TRBD2. Germline assignment: CDR1 DFQATT and CDR2 SNEGSKA (reference sequence). This CDR3 contains 16 residues. Losses at the gene ends were 6 bases for V and 0 bases for J; bases not matched to a gene: 9. CDR3 protein: CSAIQGSGSSYNEQFF. In DNA form, the CDR3 reads TGCAGTGCCATCCAGGGTAGCGGGAGCTCCTACAATGAGCAGTTCTTC.

In this sample, this clonotype turned up many times. One end of the junction fails to match germline, which may point to a read error. The genes are TRBV11-2 and TRBJ2-3; the D call may be TRBD1 or TRBD2 (6 bases each). Germline loops: CDR1 SGHAT, CDR2 FQNNGV. The CDR3 extends over 13 amino acids. In DNA, the CDR3 is TGCGCCAGCAGCCGGGGGCTAGCAGATACGCAGTATTTT. Protein sequence: CASSRGLADTQYF.

The chain uses TRBV27 and TRBJ2-2; a weak D match, TRBD1 (6 bases). This CDR3 comprises 15 residues. Trimming removed 6 bases from V and 4 bases from J, with 15 bases in between. Germline V gene data show CDR1 as MNHEY and CDR2 as SMNVEV (reference sequence). Here the CDR3 DNA reads TGTGCCAGCAGATACGACAGGCTCTGCACCGGGGAGCTGTTTTTT. Amino acids: CASRYDRLCTGELFF.

The sample holds a few counts of this clonotype. V gene TRBV3-1 combines with J gene TRBJ2-3, with 7 bases fitting TRBD1. The CDR3 contains 16 residues. J lost 2 bases, V lost 4 bases, and 9 bases had no gene match. The V gene's germline CDR1 is LGHDT and CDR2 YNNKEL (reference sequence). The CDR3 loop reads CASSPNPQGTTDTQYF. For the CDR3, the DNA is TGTGCCAGCAGCCCGAACCCACAGGGGACCACAGATACGCAGTATTTT.

This clonotype has at least ten counts. V usage is TRBV12-3 or TRBV12-4 and J usage is TRBJ2-1; tentative D call: TRBD1 (5 bases). The length of the CDR3 is 16 residues. Trimming pared 4 bases from V and 6 bases from J, leaving 19 bases between. CDR3 in amino acids: CASSSASRWQGNEQFF. In nucleotides, the CDR3 is TGTGCCAGCAGTTCCGCCTCGCGATGGCAGGGCAATGAGCAGTTCTTC.

As concerns this clonotype: A much larger clone is a single base away; this may be a read error. The chain combines TRBV27 with TRBJ2-1; 10 bases line up with TRBD1. There are 15 residues in the CDR3. Germline CDR1 and CDR2: MNHEY and SMNVEV (reference sequence). The trim removed 5 bases at V and 2 bases at J, leaving 3 bases unmatched. Here the CDR3 reads CASSPDRGAYNEQFF. The CDR3 region has the DNA TGTGCCAGCAGTCCGGACAGGGGGGCCTACAATGAGCAGTTCTTC.

This clonotype was seen many times. The genes are TRBV11-2 and TRBJ2-7; 11 bases line up with TRBD2. The trim removed 4 bases at V and 2 bases at J, leaving 10 bases unmatched. CDR3 length: 17 amino acids. Germline V lookup: CDR1 SGHAT, CDR2 FQNNGV. For the CDR3, the DNA is TGTGCCAGCAGCTACCTAGCGGGAGGAAGTCGGGCCTACGAGCAGTACTTC. It codes for CASSYLAGGSRAYEQYF.

This clonotype showed up just a few times. This chain connects TRBV29-1 to TRBJ1-1; 7 bases fit TRBD1. The germline gives CDR1 SQVTM, CDR2 ANQGSEA. This CDR3 spans 14 amino acids. V dropped 6 bases and J dropped 4; count of bases not matched to a gene: 11. In DNA form, the CDR3 reads TGCAGCGTACAACCCGACAGGGTCGTCACTGAAGCTTTCTTT. Protein sequence: CSVQPDRVVTEAFF.

The CDR3 nucleotides are TGTGCCAGTAGTATAGTGTCCCGTTACCCAGAAGCTTTCTTT. This translates into CASSIVSRYPEAFF. The chain combines TRBV19 with TRBJ1-1; no clear D. V was cut by 1 base and J by 8 bases, with 14 bases left in between. CDR1 is LNHDA and CDR2 is SQIVND in the germline V gene (reference sequence). This CDR3 has 14 amino acids.

The chain recombines TRBV4-2 with TRBJ2-7, with 9 bases lining up with TRBD2. The CDR3 covers 17 residues. J gave up 1 base and V 1 base, and 8 bases lay outside the gene matches. The germline V gene encodes CDR1 LGHNA and CDR2 YNFKEQ. CDR3 loop: CASSQVRLADKSYEQYF. CDR3 DNA: TGTGCCAGCAGCCAAGTTCGACTAGCGGATAAATCCTACGAGCAGTACTTC.